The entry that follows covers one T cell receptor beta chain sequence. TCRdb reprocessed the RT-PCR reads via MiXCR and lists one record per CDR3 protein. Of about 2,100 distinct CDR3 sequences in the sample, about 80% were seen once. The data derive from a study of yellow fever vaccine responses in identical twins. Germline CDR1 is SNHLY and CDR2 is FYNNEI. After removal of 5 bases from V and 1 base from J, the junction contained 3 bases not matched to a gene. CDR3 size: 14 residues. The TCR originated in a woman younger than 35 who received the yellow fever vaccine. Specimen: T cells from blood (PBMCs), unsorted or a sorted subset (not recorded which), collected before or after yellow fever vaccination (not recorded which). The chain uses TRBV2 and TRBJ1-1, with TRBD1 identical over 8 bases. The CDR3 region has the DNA TGTGCCAGCAGTATGACAGGGGAGAACACTGAAGCTTTCTTT. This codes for CASSMTGENTEAFF.